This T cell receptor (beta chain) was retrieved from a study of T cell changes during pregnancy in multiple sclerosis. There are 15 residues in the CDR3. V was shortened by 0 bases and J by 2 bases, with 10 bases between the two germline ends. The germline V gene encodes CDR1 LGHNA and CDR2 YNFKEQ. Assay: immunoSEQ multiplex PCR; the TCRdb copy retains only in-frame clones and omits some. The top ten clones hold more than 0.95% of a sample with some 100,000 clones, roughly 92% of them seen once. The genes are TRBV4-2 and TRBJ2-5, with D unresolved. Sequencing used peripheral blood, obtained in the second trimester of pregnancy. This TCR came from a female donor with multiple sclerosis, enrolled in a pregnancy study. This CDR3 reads CASSQDSTYQETQYF. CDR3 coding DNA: TGTGCCAGCAGCCAAGATAGCACTTATCAAGAGACCCAGTACTTC.